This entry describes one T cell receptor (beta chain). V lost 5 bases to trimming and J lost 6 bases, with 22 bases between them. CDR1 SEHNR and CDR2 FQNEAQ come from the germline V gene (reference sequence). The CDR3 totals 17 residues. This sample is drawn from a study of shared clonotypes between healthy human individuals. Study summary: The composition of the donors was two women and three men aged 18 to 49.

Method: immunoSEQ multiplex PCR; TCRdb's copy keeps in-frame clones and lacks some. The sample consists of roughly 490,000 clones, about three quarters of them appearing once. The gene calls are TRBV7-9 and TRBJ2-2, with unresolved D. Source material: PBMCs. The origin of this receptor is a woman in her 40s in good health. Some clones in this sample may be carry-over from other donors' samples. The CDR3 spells CASSAYHPGIWAGELFF. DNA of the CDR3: TGTGCCAGCAGCGCATACCACCCAGGCATCTGGGCCGGGGAGCTGTTTTTT.